This TCR beta chain was profiled in a study of CD8 T cells in ankylosing spondylitis. The study, taken as a whole, reports: Seemingly characteristic of ankylosing spondylitis blood was a TCR beta motif consisting of roughly 8 highly homologous variants. Some motif variants were previously reported in reactive arthritis synovial fluid and blood.

This clonotype appeared a few times. As yet, its antigen is unknown. One entry per CDR3 protein, called by TCRdb with MiXCR from the 5' RACE reads. This table has more than 300,000 distinct CDR3 sequences, 7.5% to 9% appearing once. The V end was cut by 4 bases, the J end by 0 bases, with 7 bases between. Germline values: CDR1 LNHNV, CDR2 YYDKDF (reference sequence). This CDR3 contains 14 residues. Sequences were obtained from blood, either unsorted or a sorted T cell fraction (not recorded which). This TCR was sampled from a male donor with ankylosing spondylitis. The chain has TRBV15 and TRBJ2-1; D unresolved. The CDR3 sequence: CATSMMSSYNEQFF. The CDR3 DNA reads as TGTGCCACCAGCATGATGAGCTCCTACAATGAGCAGTTCTTC.